This TCR beta chain was profiled in a study of blood T cell repertoires in COVID-19. Recruits, aged roughly 18 to 90 years, lived in 24 US areas. Clinical history as reported by participants underpinned cohort assignment. Germline V gene lookup returns CDR1 SGHKS and CDR2 YYEKEE (reference sequence). V lost 1 base and J 3 bases, leaving 8 bases between the germline ends. The CDR3 contains 14 residues. The protocol was immunoSEQ multiplex PCR, while the TCRdb copy is restricted to in-frame clones and leaves out a portion. Here the sample spans over 300,000 clones, 65% to 90% being singletons. Sequenced material: PBMCs or T cells enriched from blood (not recorded which). The V and J genes are TRBV5-5 and TRBJ1-3; weak D call: TRBD1 (5 bases). This clonotype originated in a woman between 18 and 29 years old who had recovered from COVID-19. CDR3: CASSLLRDGNTIYF. CDR3 nucleotides: TGTGCCAGCAGCTTGCTCAGGGATGGAAACACCATATATTTT.